This note documents a single T cell receptor beta chain sequence. The sample belongs to a study of blood T cell repertoires in COVID-19. Across the study: COVID-19 samples, acute and convalescent, were from the United States, Italy and Spain. The analysed material was cDNA or gDNA that came from T cells, B-cell-depleted T cells, or PBMCs.

CDR1 LNHDA and CDR2 SQIVND come from the germline V gene (reference sequence). With 0 bases removed from V and 7 bases from J, the gap between germline ends came to 9 bases. The CDR3 has 13 residues. Study processing details: For nucleated cells, counts were estimated from reference gene primer amplification. Assay: immunoSEQ multiplex PCR; the TCRdb copy retains only in-frame clones and omits some. Clone size and V and J calls were adopted from that table, with D and trimming inferred from the DNA. This table has over 85,000 clones, roughly 80% appearing once. The chain is built from TRBV19 and TRBJ1-1; maybe TRBD1 (5 bases). The sample was peripheral blood. The clonotype originates from a human donor in a cohort sampled during active COVID-19. The CDR3 coding sequence is TGTGCCAGTAGTATAGATCCGGGGGGTGAAGCTTTCTTT. The encoded protein is CASSIDPGGEAFF.